This T cell receptor (beta chain) was captured in a study of early T cells in non-severe SARS-CoV-2 infection. Study-wide background: Unpaired chains resulted from sequencing bulk RNA of unsorted whole blood. Broader study findings: Database matching using VDJdb favored anti-spike CD8 responses, with private and CD4 specificities left missing.

Looked up from germline, CDR1 is GTSNPN and CDR2 is SVGIG (reference sequence). The CDR3 is 13 amino acids. V dropped 3 bases and J dropped 8 bases, with 13 bases sitting between them. Comments on this clonotype: The antigen is not known.

Unique molecular identifiers were added to individual cDNA molecules. TCRdb re-called the 5' RACE reads through MiXCR, storing one row per CDR3 protein. Of 55,000 to 65,000 distinct CDR3 sequences listed, 11% are singletons. The chain links TRBV30 to TRBJ1-4, with D possibly matching TRBD1 (6 bases). Sequencing used whole blood. The clonotype originates from an adult who was a healthcare worker with PCR-confirmed SARS-CoV-2 infection or an uninfected control (not recorded which). The CDR3 DNA sequence: TGTGCCTGGAGGGAGCAGGGGAGAGAAAAACTGTTTTTT. This translates into CAWREQGREKLFF.